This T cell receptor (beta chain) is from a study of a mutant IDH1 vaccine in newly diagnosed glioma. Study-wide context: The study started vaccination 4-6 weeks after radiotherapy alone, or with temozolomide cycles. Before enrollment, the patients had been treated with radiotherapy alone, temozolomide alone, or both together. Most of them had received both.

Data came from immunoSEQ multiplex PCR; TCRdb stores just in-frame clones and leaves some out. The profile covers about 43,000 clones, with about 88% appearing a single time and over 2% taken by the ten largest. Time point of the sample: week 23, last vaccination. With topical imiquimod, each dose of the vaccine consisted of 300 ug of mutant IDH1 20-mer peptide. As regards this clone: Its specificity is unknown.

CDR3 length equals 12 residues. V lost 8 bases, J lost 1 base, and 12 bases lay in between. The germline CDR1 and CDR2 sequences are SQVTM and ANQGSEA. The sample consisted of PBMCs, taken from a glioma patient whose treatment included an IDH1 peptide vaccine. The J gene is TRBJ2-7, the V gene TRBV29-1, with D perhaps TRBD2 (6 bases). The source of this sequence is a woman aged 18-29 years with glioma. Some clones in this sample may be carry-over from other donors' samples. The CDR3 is CSPREISYEQYF. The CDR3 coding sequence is TGCAGCCCCCGGGAGATTTCCTACGAGCAGTACTTC.